This T cell receptor beta chain was captured by sequencing in a study of T cells in women clearing cervical HPV infection. Study-level background: With HLA typing for only a few women, HLA confounding remains possible.

Assay used: immunoSEQ multiplex PCR; TCRdb lists only in-frame clones, some missing. Its clone listing holds 31,000 or so clones. Trimming removed 4 bases from V and 5 bases from J; junction bases left unmatched: 10. The CDR3 runs 16 residues. Germline lookup yields CDR1 SGHVS and CDR2 FNYEAQ. Remarks on this clone: From the germline J gene comes the end of the CDR3, since the read stops 3 residues before it.

The chain carries TRBV7-6 and TRBJ2-2, with 7 nucleotides matching TRBD2. Source material: blood buffy coat. The receptor's source is a woman between 18 and 70 years old with a cervical HPV16 infection that either progressed to CIN3+ or cleared (not recorded which). CDR3 residues: CASSSIPLADTGELFF. Incomplete CDR3 DNA: TGTGCCAGCAGCTCCATTCCTCTAGCGGATACCGGGGAG. Full variable domain (rest looked up from reference TRBV7-6 and TRBJ2-2): GAGVSQSPRYKVTKRGQDVALRCDPISGHVSLYWYRQALGQGPEFLTYFNYEAQQDKSGLPNDRFSAERPEGSISTLTIQRTEQRDSAMYRCASSSIPLADTGELFFGEGSRLTVL.